This T cell receptor (beta chain) came from a study of OX40 agonist ivuxolimab in advanced cancers. TCRdb's copy holds only in-frame clones and misses some; the assay was immunoSEQ multiplex PCR. Here the sample spans about 38,000 clones, 70% to 90% being singletons. Findings and caveats of the study: The 0.1-3.0 mg/kg partial responders had among the lowest clonal expansion.

The germline V gene encodes CDR1 SGHTA and CDR2 FQGTGA. J was trimmed by 6 bases and V by 2 bases; bases with no gene match: 6. This CDR3 contains 15 residues. About this clone itself: The antigen remains undetermined.

This receptor was taken from an adult with an advanced solid tumor such as melanoma, head and neck, liver or kidney cancer. V usage is TRBV7-3 and J usage is TRBJ2-7; TRBD2 matches at 11 bases. Here the sequenced sample was CD4+ or CD8+ T cells sorted from blood, taken in a trial of the OX40 agonist ivuxolimab. CDR3 coding DNA: TGTGCCAGCAGCTTAGCACTAGCGGGAGCGACCGAGCAGTACTTC. Protein product: CASSLALAGATEQYF.